The 32 T cell receptor beta chains presented below share a single source sample, sequenced in a study of cytomegalovirus exposure and HLA in healthy donors listed by TCRdb under 2017. The library was obtained by the immunoSEQ multiplex PCR assay. The table comes from immuneACCESS by way of TCRdb, which keeps in-frame sequences with V and J called. Part of the clones is missing from these tables; in studies checked, under half for an unresolved V gene and the rest for unknown reasons. The sample yields approximately 73,000 clones; 85% to 95% were counted once. Of the sample, about 3% is held by the ten largest clones. Material: PBMCs. These receptors came from a man aged 18 to 29 in good health and CMV-seronegative.

The rearrangement uses TRBV27 and TRBJ1-2; D is possibly TRBD1 (6 bases). There are 17 residues in the CDR3. V lost 0 bases to trimming and J lost 3 bases, with 17 bases between them. Germline lookup yields CDR1 MNHEY and CDR2 SMNVEV (reference sequence). The CDR3 loop reads CASSLSGTIWGDYGYTF. CDR3 coding DNA: TGTGCCAGCAGTTTATCGGGGACAATCTGGGGAGACTATGGCTACACCTTC.

The chain has TRBV2 and TRBJ2-7; TRBD2 aligns across 10 bases. Germline trimming cut 10 bases from V and 7 bases from J; bases unmatched to any gene: 19. Germline V gives CDR1 SNHLY, CDR2 FYNNEI. CDR3 length equals 16 residues. CDR3 region: CATGGGLSGGAWEQYF. The CDR3 nucleotides read TGTGCCACCGGAGGGGGTTTGAGCGGGGGGGCATGGGAGCAGTACTTC.

V is TRBV11-1 and J is TRBJ2-2; 7 positions match TRBD1. The CDR3 has 15 residues. The V segment lost 6 bases and the J segment 5 bases; nucleotides outside the gene matches: 9. The germline V gene has CDR1 SGHAT and CDR2 FQDESV (reference sequence). The CDR3 protein is CASREGTASTGELFF. The CDR3 bases are TGTGCCAGCAGAGAAGGGACAGCTAGTACCGGGGAGCTGTTTTTT.

The J gene is TRBJ2-7, the V gene TRBV28; D uncertain. The CDR3 runs to 14 residues. With 7 bases removed from V and 4 bases from J, the gap between germline ends came to 17 bases. Germline lookup yields CDR1 MDHEN and CDR2 SYDVKM. The CDR3 DNA is TGTGCCAGCACCCCTTTCGGCAGGTCGTACGAGCAGTACTTC. Translation: CASTPFGRSYEQYF.

The count of this clone is one. The V call is TRBV19, the J call TRBJ2-7; 9 nucleotides match TRBD1. Looked up from germline, CDR1 is LNHDA and CDR2 is SQIVND (reference sequence). This CDR3 is built from 13 residues. V lost 5 bases to trimming and J lost 5 bases; unmatched junction nucleotides: 4. The CDR3 region is CASSPRTGDEQYF. In DNA form, the CDR3 reads TGTGCCAGTAGTCCTAGGACAGGGGACGAGCAGTACTTC. The full variable domain, in which reference TRBV19 and TRBJ2-7 provide the parts outside the CDR3, is DGGITQSPKYLFRKEGQNVTLSCEQNLNHDAMYWYRQDPGQGLRLIYYSQIVNDFQKGDIAEGYSVSREKKESFPLTVTSAQKNPTAFYLCASSPRTGDEQYFGPGTRLTVT.

The chain has TRBV19 and TRBJ2-1, with 15 bases lining up with TRBD2. Germline V gives CDR1 LNHDA, CDR2 SQIVND (reference sequence). Losses at the gene ends were 5 bases for V and 0 bases for J; bases not matched to a gene: 2. This CDR3 spans 17 amino acids. The CDR3 nucleotides read TGTGCCAGTAGTCCGGGACTAGCGGGGGGCTCCTACAATGAGCAGTTCTTC. This sequence encodes CASSPGLAGGSYNEQFF. The whole variable domain, filled in from reference TRBV19 and TRBJ2-1, reads DGGITQSPKYLFRKEGQNVTLSCEQNLNHDAMYWYRQDPGQGLRLIYYSQIVNDFQKGDIAEGYSVSREKKESFPLTVTSAQKNPTAFYLCASSPGLAGGSYNEQFFGPGTRLTVL.

The rearrangement links TRBV12-5 to TRBJ1-2, with 7 positions matching TRBD1. V trimming: 5 bases; J trimming: 4 bases; junction bases outside the gene matches: 22. The CDR3 runs 19 residues. The germline CDR1 and CDR2 sequences are LGHNT and FRNRAP. In DNA form, the CDR3 reads TGTGCTAGTGGTCCACAACCATCGAACGGACAGGCGGACGTCTATGGCTACACCTTC. Its translation is CASGPQPSNGQADVYGYTF.

J is TRBJ1-1 and V is TRBV30; D gene uncertain. Trimming took 2 bases from V and 8 from J, leaving 18 bases between them. The CDR3 loop spans 14 amino acids. Germline values: CDR1 GTSNPN, CDR2 SVGIG (reference sequence). Here the CDR3 DNA reads TGTGCCTGGAGTCCCGCGGTAAAGGCGTCCGAAGCTTTCTTT. It translates to CAWSPAVKASEAFF.

The gene calls are TRBV28 and TRBJ2-7, with 7 bases identical to TRBD2. Germline V gene data show CDR1 as MDHEN and CDR2 as SYDVKM. CDR3 length: 15 residues. With V trimmed by 2 bases and J by 7 bases, 11 bases remained unmatched. CDR3 in amino acids: CASSLGGGVLGEQYF. The CDR3 DNA reads as TGTGCCAGCAGTTTAGGCGGGGGAGTCTTAGGAGAGCAGTACTTC. The entire variable domain, with the rest obtained from reference TRBV28 and TRBJ2-7, is as follows: DVKVTQSSRYLVKRTGEKVFLECVQDMDHENMFWYRQDPGLGLRLIYFSYDVKMKEKGDIPEGYSVSREKKERFSLILESASTNQTSMYLCASSLGGGVLGEQYFGPGTRLTVT.

This clone was recorded only once. J is TRBJ2-7 and V is TRBV7-2; no firm D call. The CDR3 contains 11 residues. Between the trimmed V and J ends, which lost 5 bases and 4 bases, there was a span of 6 bases. CDR1 SGHTA and CDR2 FQGNSA come from the germline V gene. CDR3 residues: CASSPRYEQYF. The CDR3 DNA sequence: TGTGCCAGCAGCCCTAGATACGAGCAGTACTTC.

The chain uses TRBV5-1 and TRBJ1-5; TRBD1 matches at 9 bases. The germline V gene has CDR1 SGHRS and CDR2 YFSETQ. This CDR3 is 15 amino acids long. V was pared by 0 bases and J by 5 bases, with 3 bases of the junction left unmatched. CDR3 in DNA: TGCGCCAGCAGCTTGGCTACAGGGGGCGATCAGCCCCAGCATTTT. Translated: CASSLATGGDQPQHF.

V and J are TRBV25-1 and TRBJ1-1; 10 positions agree with TRBD1. This CDR3 has 14 residues. V lost 4 bases and J lost 10; bases outside the gene matches: 9. Germline V gene lookup returns CDR1 MGHDK and CDR2 SYGVNS. CDR3 nucleotide sequence: TGTGCCAGCAGTGGGACAGGGGGTCAGGCTCCAGCTTTCTTT. Translation: CASSGTGGQAPAFF.

The CDR3 spells CASSLEGAAGNTIYF. Written as DNA, the CDR3 is TGTGCCAGCAGCTTAGAGGGGGCCGCTGGAAACACCATATATTTT. The chain uses TRBV5-8 and TRBJ1-3, with 7 bases lining up with TRBD1. V shed 2 bases, J shed 2 bases, and the junction held 4 bases outside the gene matches. Germline CDR1 is SGHTS and CDR2 is YDEGEE. The CDR3 is 15 amino acids. Using reference TRBV5-8 and TRBJ1-3 for the parts outside the CDR3, the full variable domain is EAGVTQSPTHLIKTRGQQATLRCSPISGHTSVYWYQQALGLGLQFLLWYDEGEERNRGNFPPRFSGRQFPNYSSELNVNALELEDSALYLCASSLEGAAGNTIYFGEGSWLTVV.

The CDR3 coding sequence is TGTGCCAGCAGCTTAGGGACAGGGCAGGACGAGCAGTACTTC. Amino acids: CASSLGTGQDEQYF. The chain is built from TRBV7-9 and TRBJ2-7, with 8 bases that match TRBD1. After removal of 1 base from V and 5 bases from J, the junction contained 4 bases not matched to a gene. The CDR3 is made up of 14 amino acids. Germline lookup yields CDR1 SEHNR and CDR2 FQNEAQ (reference sequence).

This chain links TRBV19 with TRBJ1-4, with unresolved D. This CDR3 spans 13 amino acids. Germline CDR1 and CDR2: LNHDA and SQIVND (reference sequence). The V gene lost 3 bases and the J gene lost 1 base, with 3 bases spanning the gap. The CDR3 DNA reads TGTGCCAGTAGTATCATAACTAATGAAAAACTGTTTTTT. Translation: CASSIITNEKLFF.

The CDR3 DNA reads as TGTGCCATCAGTGAGATGTTGGGCAGTGACGGCTACACCTTC. Its translation is CAISEMLGSDGYTF. The V and J genes are TRBV10-3 and TRBJ1-2; no definite D call. V was cut by 2 bases and J by 8 bases, with 15 bases left in between. The V gene's germline CDR1 is ENHRY and CDR2 SYGVKD. This CDR3 comprises 14 residues.

This clone occurred once. The J gene is TRBJ1-1, the V gene TRBV19, with 7 bases aligning to TRBD1. The CDR3 totals 13 residues. J gave up 4 bases and V 6 bases, and 5 bases lay outside the gene matches. Germline-derived CDR1 and CDR2 are LNHDA and SQIVND (reference sequence). The CDR3 spells CASSTTGSTEAFF. CDR3 DNA sequence: TGTGCCAGTAGCACGACAGGGAGCACTGAAGCTTTCTTT.

J is TRBJ1-1 and V is TRBV9; 7 nucleotides match TRBD1. CDR1 SGDLS and CDR2 YYNGEE come from the germline V gene. Germline trimming cut 0 bases from V and 2 bases from J; bases unmatched to any gene: 7. The CDR3 extends over 16 amino acids. CDR3 amino acids: CASSVAYRGQNTEAFF. DNA for the CDR3: TGTGCCAGCAGCGTAGCTTATAGGGGGCAAAACACTGAAGCTTTCTTT.

This clone has more than one count but fewer than ten. V and J are TRBV6-5 and TRBJ1-3; D is unresolved. The germline V and J ends were trimmed by 6 bases and 2 bases, with 11 bases remaining between them. The CDR3 has 14 amino acids. Germline V gene sequence: CDR1 MNHEY, CDR2 SVGAGI. For the CDR3, the DNA is TGTGCCAGCAGCCCGGCGGGCCCTGGAAACACCATATATTTT. Its protein is CASSPAGPGNTIYF.

This rearrangement joins TRBV7-8 to TRBJ2-5; the D gene is possibly TRBD1 (6 bases). The CDR3 has 13 amino acids. CDR1 and CDR2 (germline): SGHVS, FQNEAQ. Trimming cost V 6 bases and J 3 bases, with 11 bases left between them. The CDR3: CASSPPGEETQYF. The CDR3 DNA follows: TGTGCCAGCAGTCCCCCAGGGGAAGAGACCCAGTACTTC.

The chain carries TRBV5-1 and TRBJ1-3; 9 bases are shared with TRBD1. Trimming removed 1 base from V and 0 bases from J; junction bases left unmatched: 5. The germline CDR1 and CDR2 sequences are SGHRS and YFSETQ. The CDR3 loop spans 17 amino acids. The CDR3 region has the DNA TGCGCCAGCAGCTTGCAAGGACAGGGGACCTCTGGAAACACCATATATTTT. Amino acid sequence: CASSLQGQGTSGNTIYF.

The chain uses TRBV7-9 and TRBJ1-5; 8 bases align to TRBD1. Germline trimming cut 5 bases from V and 1 base from J; bases unmatched to any gene: 7. CDR3 length: 16 amino acids. Germline CDR1 SEHNR, CDR2 FQNEAQ (reference sequence). CDR3 loop: CASSLADRASNQPQHF. The CDR3 coding sequence is TGTGCCAGCAGCCTCGCGGACAGGGCGAGCAATCAGCCCCAGCATTTT.

This CDR3 is CASSPIFGEAFF. In nucleotides, the CDR3 is TGTGCCAGCAGCCCCATTTTCGGGGAAGCTTTCTTT. The chain carries TRBV5-6 and TRBJ1-1; no reliable D call. The germline CDR1 and CDR2 sequences are SGHDT and YYEEEE. The ends were cut back, 4 bases at V and 8 bases at J, with 12 bases in the middle. This CDR3 spans 12 amino acids.

This chain links TRBV6-6 with TRBJ1-1; no firm D call. Trimming took off 0 bases at V and 4 bases at J, with 9 bases between the two ends. The CDR3 is made up of 14 amino acids. Germline V gene sequence: CDR1 MNHNY, CDR2 SVGAGI (reference sequence). In DNA, the CDR3 is TGTGCCAGCAGTTACTCGAGGGTAGGCACTGAAGCTTTCTTT. Its protein product is CASSYSRVGTEAFF.

The gene calls are TRBV29-1 and TRBJ2-7, with 7 nucleotides matching TRBD1. This CDR3 is 12 amino acids long. Germline CDR1 reads SQVTM; CDR2 reads ANQGSEA. V lost 6 bases, J lost 3 bases, and 5 bases stayed unmatched. CDR3 DNA sequence: TGCAGCGTAGGACAGGATAACTACGAGCAGTACTTC. Translation: CSVGQDNYEQYF.

This sequence joins TRBV7-2 and TRBJ1-5; D might be TRBD1 (5 bases). The germline V gene encodes CDR1 SGHTA and CDR2 FQGNSA. CDR3 size: 16 residues. Trimming left V 4 bases short and J 3 bases short, with 16 bases between. This chain's CDR3 is CASSSSWRGFNQPQHF. The CDR3 nucleotides read TGTGCCAGCAGCTCCTCCTGGAGGGGCTTCAATCAGCCCCAGCATTTT.

The chain employs TRBV7-2 and TRBJ1-2; D is undetermined. CDR3 length: 13 residues. The V gene lost 2 bases and the J gene lost 8 bases, with 12 bases spanning the gap. Looked up from germline, CDR1 is SGHTA and CDR2 is FQGNSA. Here the CDR3 reads CASSLWLRVGYTF. DNA of the CDR3: TGTGCCAGCAGCTTATGGTTGCGGGTCGGCTACACCTTC.

For the CDR3, the DNA is TGTGCCAGCAGCAGAAGGGGCTGGGGCCCGTTTGGGAACACTGAAGCTTTCTTT. This sequence encodes CASSRRGWGPFGNTEAFF. V gene TRBV21-1 combines with J gene TRBJ1-1; the table names TRBD1, a call not compared with the DNA. TRBV21-1 counts as a pseudogene. The length of the CDR3 is 18 residues.

The chain carries TRBV7-6 and TRBJ2-1; TRBD2 agrees at 11 bases. Per germline, CDR1 SGHVS and CDR2 FNYEAQ. CDR3 length: 18 amino acids. Germline trimming cut 4 bases from V and 0 bases from J; bases unmatched to any gene: 8. CDR3 sequence reads: CASSSRGGTSGSYNEQFF. The CDR3 nucleotides read TGTGCCAGCAGCTCCCGAGGGGGGACTAGCGGCTCCTACAATGAGCAGTTCTTC.

The DNA of the CDR3 is TGTGCCAGTAGTATTCAGGGGGCGGTCACCGGGGAGCTGTTTTTT. Protein sequence: CASSIQGAVTGELFF. The gene calls are TRBV19 and TRBJ2-2; 8 bases align to TRBD1. Germline V CDR1 and CDR2: LNHDA, SQIVND (reference sequence). The CDR3 has 15 amino acids. Losses at the gene ends were 3 bases for V and 4 bases for J; bases not matched to a gene: 4.

The chain joins TRBV29-1 to TRBJ2-7; D perhaps matches TRBD2 (7 bases). Germline V lookup: CDR1 SQVTM, CDR2 ANQGSEA. V lost 3 bases to trimming and J lost 9 bases, with 12 bases between them. The CDR3 is 11 residues long. In DNA, the CDR3 is TGCAGCGTTGATGGAGGGGGGGGGCAGTACTTC. It is translated as CSVDGGGGQYF.

This rearrangement joins TRBV27 to TRBJ2-7; TRBD1 agrees at 7 bases. Unmatched junction bases numbered 9, after V lost 8 bases and J lost 5 bases. There are 13 residues in the CDR3. CDR1 and CDR2 (germline): MNHEY, SMNVEV (reference sequence). In DNA, the CDR3 is TGTGCCAGCGGTCTACAGGGGCGCAACGAGCAGTACTTC. It codes for CASGLQGRNEQYF.